These T cell receptor beta chains were read from a single sample in a study of blood T cell repertoires in COVID-19. Measured with immunoSEQ multiplex PCR; TCRdb has only the in-frame clones, and not every one. The repertoire holds 200,000 to 250,000 clones, with 70% to 85% as singletons. The material sequenced was peripheral blood. Source of these receptors: a woman aged 80 or over with COVID-19, enrolled during active disease. Both conserved end residues are part of each CDR3. The order of the fields is J gene, D gene, clone size, V gene, CDR3 protein, CDR3 DNA. D genes are given only for firm matches. Expanded clones are given a class, and other clones once, few, many or no size at all.

j_call: TRBJ2-7; d_call: TRBD1; clone_size: NA; v_call: TRBV5-4; cdr3_aa: CASSSPGQGEQYF; cdr3_nt: TGTGCCAGCAGCTCACCGGGACAGGGCGAGCAGTACTTC
j_call: TRBJ1-2; d_call: TRBD1; clone_size: NA; v_call: TRBV28; cdr3_aa: CASSGTAYGYTF; cdr3_nt: TGTGCCAGCAGCGGGACAGCCTATGGCTACACCTTC
j_call: TRBJ2-7; d_call: TRBD2; clone_size: once; v_call: TRBV9; cdr3_aa: CASSAGLAGEYEQYF; cdr3_nt: TGTGCCAGCAGCGCGGGACTAGCGGGGGAGTACGAGCAGTACTTC
j_call: TRBJ2-3; d_call: TRBD2; clone_size: NA; v_call: TRBV5-1; cdr3_aa: CATRPGGGFTDTQYF; cdr3_nt: TGCGCCACCAGACCCGGGGGGGGGTTCACAGATACGCAGTATTTT
j_call: TRBJ1-6; d_call: NA; clone_size: NA; v_call: TRBV19; cdr3_aa: CASSLSFLGLISPLHF; cdr3_nt: TGTGCCAGTAGTTTATCATTCCTTGGCTTGATTTCACCCCTCCACTTT
j_call: TRBJ2-3; d_call: TRBD2; clone_size: once; v_call: TRBV3-1/TRBV3-2; cdr3_aa: CASSRGLVARGDTQYF; cdr3_nt: TGTGCCAGCAGCCGGGGACTAGTGGCTAGGGGAGATACGCAGTATTTT
j_call: TRBJ2-1; d_call: NA; clone_size: many; v_call: TRBV6-6; cdr3_aa: CASSSLNEQFF; cdr3_nt: TGTGCCAGCAGTTCCTTAAATGAGCAGTTCTTC
j_call: TRBJ1-1; d_call: TRBD1; clone_size: NA; v_call: TRBV18; cdr3_aa: CASSPTGQGAGTEAFF; cdr3_nt: TGTGCCAGCTCACCAACGGGACAGGGGGCGGGCACTGAAGCTTTCTTT
j_call: TRBJ1-5; d_call: NA; clone_size: NA; v_call: TRBV7-3; cdr3_aa: CASKFAPRGAGCPQHF; cdr3_nt: TGTGCCAGCAAATTCGCCCCCCGGGGGGCAGGGTGCCCCCAGCATTTT
j_call: TRBJ2-5; d_call: TRBD2; clone_size: NA; v_call: TRBV3-1/TRBV3-2; cdr3_aa: CASSQMSGRVTQYF; cdr3_nt: TGTGCCAGCAGCCAAATGAGCGGGAGGGTGACCCAGTACTTC
j_call: TRBJ1-1; d_call: NA; clone_size: once; v_call: TRBV3-1/TRBV3-2; cdr3_aa: CASSPLDAGRLNTEAFF; cdr3_nt: TGTGCCAGCAGCCCGTTGGACGCGGGCCGCCTGAACACTGAAGCTTTCTTT
j_call: TRBJ1-2; d_call: NA; clone_size: NA; v_call: TRBV19; cdr3_aa: CASRLGRNYGYTF; cdr3_nt: TGTGCCAGTAGATTGGGGAGGAACTATGGCTACACCTTC
j_call: TRBJ2-1; d_call: NA; clone_size: NA; v_call: TRBV7-3; cdr3_aa: CASSERSGTPNEQFF; cdr3_nt: TGTGCCAGCAGCGAGCGATCCGGGACTCCTAATGAGCAGTTCTTC
j_call: TRBJ2-1; d_call: TRBD2; clone_size: NA; v_call: TRBV3-1/TRBV3-2; cdr3_aa: CASSHLGTSGGATNEQFF; cdr3_nt: TGTGCCAGCAGCCACCTCGGGACTAGCGGGGGGGCAACCAATGAGCAGTTCTTC
j_call: TRBJ1-3; d_call: NA; clone_size: NA; v_call: TRBV19; cdr3_aa: CASSQQTGASGNTIYF; cdr3_nt: TGTGCCAGTAGTCAACAGACGGGAGCCTCTGGAAACACCATATATTTT
j_call: TRBJ2-7; d_call: NA; clone_size: once; v_call: TRBV5-1; cdr3_aa: CASSPPGTVTYEQYF; cdr3_nt: TGCGCCAGCAGCCCCCCGGGGACTGTAACCTACGAGCAGTACTTC
j_call: TRBJ1-1; d_call: TRBD1; clone_size: NA; v_call: TRBV3-1/TRBV3-2; cdr3_aa: CASRHRDRGPEAFF; cdr3_nt: TGTGCCAGCAGGCACCGGGACAGGGGACCTGAAGCTTTCTTT
j_call: TRBJ1-2; d_call: TRBD1; clone_size: NA; v_call: TRBV6-5; cdr3_aa: CASSPGDRGKGGYTF; cdr3_nt: TGTGCCAGCAGTCCCGGGGACAGGGGGAAAGGGGGCTACACCTTC
j_call: TRBJ1-2; d_call: TRBD1; clone_size: NA; v_call: TRBV27; cdr3_aa: CASSLRTGAEANYGYTF; cdr3_nt: TGTGCCAGCAGTCTCCGGACAGGGGCCGAAGCTAACTATGGCTACACCTTC
j_call: TRBJ1-2; d_call: TRBD1; clone_size: NA; v_call: TRBV5-5; cdr3_aa: CASSLLDRGFYTF; cdr3_nt: TGTGCCAGCAGCTTGCTGGACAGGGGGTTCTACACCTTC
j_call: TRBJ1-1; d_call: TRBD1; clone_size: NA; v_call: TRBV12-3/TRBV12-4; cdr3_aa: CASSGTGSSGAFF; cdr3_nt: TGTGCCAGCAGTGGGACAGGGTCTTCGGGAGCTTTCTTT
j_call: TRBJ2-7; d_call: NA; clone_size: NA; v_call: TRBV15; cdr3_aa: CATSRRDTQQYF; cdr3_nt: TGTGCCACCAGCAGACGGGACACTCAGCAGTACTTC
j_call: TRBJ2-2; d_call: NA; clone_size: NA; v_call: TRBV5-1; cdr3_aa: CASSLAVNTGELFF; cdr3_nt: TGCGCCAGCAGCTTGGCGGTGAACACCGGGGAGCTGTTTTTT
j_call: TRBJ2-3; d_call: NA; clone_size: NA; v_call: TRBV2; cdr3_aa: CASSRGSLDTQYF; cdr3_nt: TGTGCCAGCAGTCGGGGTAGTTTAGATACGCAGTATTTT
j_call: TRBJ1-1; d_call: NA; clone_size: few; v_call: TRBV10-3; cdr3_aa: CAINGDNTEAFF; cdr3_nt: TGTGCCATCAATGGAGACAACACTGAAGCTTTCTTT
j_call: TRBJ1-1; d_call: NA; clone_size: NA; v_call: TRBV20-1; cdr3_aa: CSASLGAPNTEAFF; cdr3_nt: TGCAGTGCTAGTTTGGGGGCCCCGAACACTGAAGCTTTCTTT
j_call: TRBJ1-1; d_call: NA; clone_size: NA; v_call: TRBV3-1/TRBV3-2; cdr3_aa: CASGRWPEAFF; cdr3_nt: TGTGCCAGCGGGAGGTGGCCAGAAGCTTTCTTT
j_call: TRBJ2-2; d_call: TRBD1; clone_size: NA; v_call: TRBV27; cdr3_aa: CASSRQTGTNTGELFF; cdr3_nt: TGTGCCAGCAGTCGGCAGACAGGGACGAACACCGGGGAGCTGTTTTTT
j_call: TRBJ1-4; d_call: TRBD1; clone_size: once; v_call: TRBV6-5; cdr3_aa: CASGSTGRTEKLFF; cdr3_nt: TGTGCCAGCGGGTCGACAGGGAGAACTGAAAAACTGTTTTTT
j_call: TRBJ2-5; d_call: TRBD2; clone_size: NA; v_call: TRBV19; cdr3_aa: CASSIKRGETQYF; cdr3_nt: TGTGCCAGTAGTATCAAGCGGGGAGAGACCCAGTACTTC
j_call: TRBJ1-6; d_call: NA; clone_size: once; v_call: TRBV28; cdr3_aa: CASGVQGAVGTYNSPLHF; cdr3_nt: TGTGCCAGCGGTGTCCAAGGGGCGGTGGGAACCTATAATTCACCCCTCCACTTT
j_call: TRBJ1-4; d_call: NA; clone_size: once; v_call: TRBV11-2; cdr3_aa: CASSLVGGGAEKLFF; cdr3_nt: TGTGCCAGCAGCTTAGTTGGGGGAGGGGCGGAAAAACTGTTTTTT
j_call: TRBJ2-1; d_call: NA; clone_size: once; v_call: TRBV5-1; cdr3_aa: CASSGTRTAYNEQFF; cdr3_nt: TGCGCCAGCAGCGGTACTCGGACAGCTTACAATGAGCAGTTCTTC
j_call: TRBJ1-6; d_call: NA; clone_size: few; v_call: TRBV28; cdr3_aa: CASSSGPRGSPLHF; cdr3_nt: TGTGCCAGCAGTTCAGGGCCCAGGGGTTCACCCCTCCACTTT
j_call: TRBJ1-1; d_call: NA; clone_size: NA; v_call: TRBV9; cdr3_aa: CASSVGSQVAEAFF; cdr3_nt: TGTGCCAGCAGCGTAGGGTCCCAGGTGGCTGAAGCTTTCTTT
j_call: TRBJ2-1; d_call: NA; clone_size: NA; v_call: TRBV7-9; cdr3_aa: CASSPGAPGEQFF; cdr3_nt: TGTGCCAGCAGCCCCGGTGCCCCCGGGGAGCAGTTCTTC
j_call: TRBJ2-2; d_call: TRBD2; clone_size: NA; v_call: TRBV9; cdr3_aa: CASSLGAGNTGELFF; cdr3_nt: TGTGCCAGCAGCCTCGGAGCGGGAAACACCGGGGAGCTGTTTTTT
j_call: TRBJ2-4; d_call: NA; clone_size: NA; v_call: TRBV6-1; cdr3_aa: CASSEARLPRGAKNIQYF; cdr3_nt: TGTGCCAGCAGTGAAGCGCGGCTGCCTCGAGGGGCCAAAAACATTCAGTACTTC
j_call: TRBJ1-3; d_call: NA; clone_size: NA; v_call: TRBV7-8; cdr3_aa: CASSLVGGQIRNTIYF; cdr3_nt: TGTGCCAGCAGCTTAGTCGGAGGACAGATCCGAAACACCATATATTTT
j_call: TRBJ2-4; d_call: NA; clone_size: NA; v_call: TRBV6-5; cdr3_aa: CASSNRVDIQYF; cdr3_nt: TGTGCCAGCAGCAACAGGGTTGACATTCAGTACTTC
j_call: TRBJ2-1; d_call: TRBD2; clone_size: NA; v_call: TRBV10-1; cdr3_aa: CASRGIAGRWDEQFF; cdr3_nt: TGCGCCAGCAGAGGAATAGCGGGACGGTGGGATGAGCAGTTCTTC
j_call: TRBJ2-1; d_call: TRBD2; clone_size: NA; v_call: TRBV19; cdr3_aa: CASSPGLASNEQFF; cdr3_nt: TGTGCCAGTAGCCCGGGACTAGCGAGTAATGAGCAGTTCTTC